This T cell receptor (beta chain) stems from a study of shared clonotypes between healthy human individuals. Study observations and caveats: The study's rarefaction showed incomplete sorted-subset sequencing despite large depth.

In regard to this clone: The antigen remains undetermined.

Measured with immunoSEQ multiplex PCR; TCRdb has only the in-frame clones, and not every one. The sample consists of a few million clones, over 90% of them appearing once. The sequenced sample consisted of naive CD4+ T cells from PBMCs. Noted subset: CD45RA+ positively selected. This clonotype originated in a man between 18 and 35 years old in good health. Some clones in this sample may be carry-over from other donors' samples.

CDR3 amino acids: CASSREREHSYNEQFF. CDR3 in DNA: TGTGCCAGCAGCCGTGAGCGGGAGCACTCCTACAATGAGCAGTTCTTC. This chain connects TRBV7-2 to TRBJ2-1, with 8 positions matching TRBD2. CDR1 is SGHTA and CDR2 is FQGNSA in the germline V gene. The CDR3 totals 16 residues. V was clipped by 5 bases and J by 0 bases; unmatched bases: 6.